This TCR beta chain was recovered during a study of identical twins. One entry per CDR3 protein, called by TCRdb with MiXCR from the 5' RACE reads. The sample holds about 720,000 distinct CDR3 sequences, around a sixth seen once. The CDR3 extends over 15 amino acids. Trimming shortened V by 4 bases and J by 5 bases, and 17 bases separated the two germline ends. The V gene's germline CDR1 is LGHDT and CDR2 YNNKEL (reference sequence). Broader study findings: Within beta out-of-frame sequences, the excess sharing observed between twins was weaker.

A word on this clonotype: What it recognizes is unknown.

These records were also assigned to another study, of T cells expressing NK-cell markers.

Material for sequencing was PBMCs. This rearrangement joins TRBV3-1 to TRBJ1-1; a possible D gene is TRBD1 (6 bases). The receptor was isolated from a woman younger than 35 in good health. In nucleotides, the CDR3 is TGTGCCAGCAGCCCGCTCCAGGGGACGGGAACTGAAGCTTTCTTT. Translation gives CASSPLQGTGTEAFF.